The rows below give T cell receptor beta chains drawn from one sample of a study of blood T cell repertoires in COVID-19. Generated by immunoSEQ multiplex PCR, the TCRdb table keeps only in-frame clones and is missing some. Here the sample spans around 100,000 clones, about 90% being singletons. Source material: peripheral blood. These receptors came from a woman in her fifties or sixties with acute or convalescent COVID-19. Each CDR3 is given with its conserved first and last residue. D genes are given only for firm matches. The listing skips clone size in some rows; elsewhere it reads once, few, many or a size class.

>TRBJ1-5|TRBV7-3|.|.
CASSPNSPPTGSGDQPQHF
TGTGCCAGCAGCCCAAACTCCCCCCCTACAGGGAGTGGGGATCAGCCCCAGCATTTT
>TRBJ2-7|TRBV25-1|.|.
CASSERWSEQYF
TGTGCCAGCAGTGAGAGATGGAGCGAGCAGTACTTC
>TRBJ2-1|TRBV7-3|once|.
CASSTGTYNEQFF
TGTGCCAGCAGCACCGGGACCTACAATGAGCAGTTCTTC
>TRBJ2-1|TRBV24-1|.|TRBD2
CATSGPTSGYNEQFF
TGTGCCACCAGTGGTCCGACTAGCGGGTACAATGAGCAGTTCTTC
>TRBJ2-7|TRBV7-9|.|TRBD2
CASSSQNPGLAGGRYF
TGTGCCAGCAGCTCCCAAAATCCGGGACTAGCCGGGGGGCGGTACTTC
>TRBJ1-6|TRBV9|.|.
CASSVGGAGALNSPLHF
TGTGCCAGCAGCGTAGGGGGAGCAGGGGCACTTAATTCACCCCTCCACTTT
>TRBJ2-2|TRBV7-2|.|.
CASSLVGGAELFF
TGTGCCAGCAGCTTAGTGGGGGGAGCGGAGCTGTTTTTT
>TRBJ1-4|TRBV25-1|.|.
CASSLVEKLFF
TGTGCCAGCAGTCTCGTAGAAAAACTGTTTTTT
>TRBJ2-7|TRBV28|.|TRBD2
CASSLAPSGLAGRRGEQYF
TGTGCCAGCAGTTTAGCTCCGTCGGGACTAGCGGGGAGACGGGGCGAGCAGTACTTC
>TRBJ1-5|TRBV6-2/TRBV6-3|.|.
CASSYGGLVGNQPQHF
TGTGCCAGCAGTTACGGCGGTTTAGTGGGCAATCAGCCCCAGCATTTT
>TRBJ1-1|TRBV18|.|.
CASSQGLQGTEAFF
TGTGCCAGCTCACAGGGCCTTCAGGGCACTGAAGCTTTCTTT
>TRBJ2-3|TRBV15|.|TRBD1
CATSSPGQGSGTQYF
TGTGCCACCAGCAGCCCGGGACAGGGGTCGGGTACGCAGTATTTT
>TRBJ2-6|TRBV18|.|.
CASSPQRQRMGANVLTF
TGTGCCAGCTCACCGCAGCGGCAACGAATGGGGGCCAACGTCCTGACTTTC
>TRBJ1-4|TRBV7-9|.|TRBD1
CASSSPQGAGTNEKLFF
TGTGCCAGCAGCTCGCCACAGGGGGCAGGAACTAATGAAAAACTGTTTTTT
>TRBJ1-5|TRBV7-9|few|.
CASSQTDPQPQHF
TGTGCCAGCAGCCAGACAGACCCTCAGCCCCAGCATTTT
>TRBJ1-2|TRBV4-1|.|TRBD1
CASSQGPTGGNYGYTF
TGCGCCAGCAGCCAAGGGCCAACAGGGGGAAACTATGGCTACACCTTC
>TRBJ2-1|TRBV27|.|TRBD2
CASSPERDSYNEQFF
TGTGCCAGCAGTCCCGAGCGGGACTCCTACAATGAGCAGTTCTTC
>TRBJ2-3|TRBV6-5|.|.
CASNLAVDTQYF
TGTGCCAGCAATCTGGCAGTAGATACGCAGTATTTT
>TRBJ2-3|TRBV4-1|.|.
CASSQDPVVDTQYF
TGCGCCAGCAGCCAAGACCCCGTCGTGGATACGCAGTATTTT
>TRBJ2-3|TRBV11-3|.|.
CASSLDSDTQYF
TGTGCCAGCAGCTTGGACAGCGATACGCAGTATTTT
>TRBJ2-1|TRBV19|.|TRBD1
CASSATGAPYNEQFF
TGTGCCAGTAGTGCAACAGGGGCCCCCTACAATGAGCAGTTCTTC
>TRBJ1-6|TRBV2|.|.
CASSDGQGHSPLHF
TGTGCCAGCAGTGACGGGCAGGGGCATTCACCCCTCCACTTT
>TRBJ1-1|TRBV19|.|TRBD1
CASSRQGGEAFF
TGTGCCAGTAGTCGACAGGGGGGTGAAGCTTTCTTT
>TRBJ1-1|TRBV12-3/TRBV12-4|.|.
CASSTAQGRRAFF
TGTGCCAGCAGTACTGCCCAGGGAAGGAGAGCTTTCTTT
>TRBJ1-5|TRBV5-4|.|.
CASSQQGRGPQHF
TGTGCCAGCAGCCAGCAAGGGCGGGGGCCCCAGCATTTT
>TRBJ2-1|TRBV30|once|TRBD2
CASSSGGGYNEQFF
TGTGCCTCTTCTAGCGGGGGGGGGTACAATGAGCAGTTCTTC
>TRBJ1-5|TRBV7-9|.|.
CASSLSAVGSPQHF
TGTGCCAGCAGCTTATCAGCGGTTGGGAGCCCCCAGCATTTT
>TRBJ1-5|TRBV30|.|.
CAWSLVGGSNQPQHF
TGTGCCTGGAGTTTAGTAGGGGGTAGCAATCAGCCCCAGCATTTT
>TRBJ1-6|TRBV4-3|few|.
CASSQVRNFNSPLHF
TGCGCCAGCAGCCAAGTTAGAAATTTTAATTCACCCCTCCACTTT
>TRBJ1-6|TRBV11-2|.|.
CASSLGGIGAPLHF
TGTGCCAGCAGCTTAGGGGGCATTGGGGCACCCCTCCACTTT
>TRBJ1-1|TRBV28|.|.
CASRQGGQNTEAFF
TGTGCCAGCAGACAAGGGGGACAGAACACTGAAGCTTTCTTT
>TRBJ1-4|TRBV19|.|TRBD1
CASSDLPYTGQVNEKLFF
TGTGCCAGTAGTGACCTTCCCTACACGGGACAGGTTAATGAAAAACTGTTTTTT
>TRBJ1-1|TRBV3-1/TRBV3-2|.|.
CASSQVKKKQAAFF
TGTGCCAGCAGCCAAGTGAAGAAAAAACAGGCGGCTTTCTTT
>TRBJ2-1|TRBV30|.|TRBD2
CAWRYSGGAGNEQFF
TGTGCCTGGAGGTATAGCGGGGGGGCTGGCAATGAGCAGTTCTTC
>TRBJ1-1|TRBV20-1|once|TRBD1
CSASDRRGRTEAFF
TGCAGTGCTAGTGATCGAAGGGGGCGGACTGAAGCTTTCTTT
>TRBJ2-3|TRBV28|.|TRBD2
CASSAGVSTDTQYF
TGTGCCAGCAGCGCGGGAGTAAGCACAGATACGCAGTATTTT
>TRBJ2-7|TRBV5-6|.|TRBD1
CASSLGQGDYEQYF
TGTGCCAGCAGCTTGGGGCAGGGGGACTACGAGCAGTACTTC
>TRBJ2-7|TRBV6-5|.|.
CASSYSQQGFYEQYF
TGTGCCAGCAGTTACTCTCAACAGGGTTTTTACGAGCAGTACTTC
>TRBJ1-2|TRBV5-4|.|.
CASSLLYGYTF
TGTGCCAGCAGCCTCCTCTATGGCTACACCTTC
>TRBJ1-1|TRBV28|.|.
CASSPLGRDTEAFF
TGTGCCAGCAGTCCTTTGGGCAGGGACACTGAAGCTTTCTTT
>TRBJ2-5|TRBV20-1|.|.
CSASSPGLKETQYF
TGCAGTGCTAGTAGTCCAGGCCTAAAAGAGACCCAGTACTTC
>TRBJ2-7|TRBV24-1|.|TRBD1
CATSDSGTGHEQYF
TGTGCCACCAGTGACTCCGGGACAGGGCACGAGCAGTACTTC
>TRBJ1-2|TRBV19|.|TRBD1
CASSIFPGQGTRGGYTF
TGTGCCAGTAGTATCTTTCCGGGACAGGGGACCCGCGGGGGCTACACCTTC
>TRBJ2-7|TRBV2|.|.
CASSGLTGTYEQYF
TGTGCCAGCAGTGGCCTGACAGGGACTTACGAGCAGTACTTC
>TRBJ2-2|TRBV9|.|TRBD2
CASSAGTGGFGELFF
TGTGCCAGCAGCGCCGGGACCGGGGGGTTCGGGGAGCTGTTTTTT
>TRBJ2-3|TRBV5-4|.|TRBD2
CASSLGLAGDTDTQYF
TGTGCCAGCAGCTTGGGACTAGCGGGAGACACAGATACGCAGTATTTT
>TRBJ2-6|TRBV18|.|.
CASSPPRAGANVLTF
TGTGCCAGCTCACCACCCCGCGCTGGGGCCAACGTCCTGACTTTC
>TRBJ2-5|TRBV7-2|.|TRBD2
CASSIYLWTSGSKETQYF
TGTGCCAGCAGCATATACCTGTGGACTAGCGGGAGCAAAGAGACCCAGTACTTC